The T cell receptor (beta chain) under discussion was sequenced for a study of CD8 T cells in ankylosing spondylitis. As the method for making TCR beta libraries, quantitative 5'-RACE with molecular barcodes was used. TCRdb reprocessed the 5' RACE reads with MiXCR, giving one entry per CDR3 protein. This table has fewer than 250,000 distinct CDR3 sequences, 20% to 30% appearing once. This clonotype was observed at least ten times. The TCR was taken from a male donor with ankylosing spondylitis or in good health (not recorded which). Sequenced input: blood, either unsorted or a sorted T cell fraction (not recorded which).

The CDR3: CSASGSPDEQYF. The CDR3 coding sequence is TGCAGTGCTAGCGGGAGCCCTGACGAGCAGTACTTC. The chain combines TRBV20-1 with TRBJ2-7; possibly TRBD2 for D (6 bases). The V gene's germline CDR1 is DFQATT and CDR2 SNEGSKA (reference sequence). The V end was cut by 3 bases, the J end by 5 bases, with 11 bases between. This CDR3 contains 12 residues.